What follows are 7 T cell receptor beta chains derived from one specimen sequenced in a study of identifying expanded T cells in peripheral blood (dated by TCRdb to about 2019). The receptor library was made with the immunoSEQ multiplex PCR assay. TCRdb obtained this table from immuneACCESS and retained in-frame rearrangements with V and J assigned. These tables miss some clones; where compared with another copy, unresolved V genes account for less than half of the shortfall, and the remainder is unexplained. The sample table contains about 78,000 clones; only one count was recorded for more than 70% of them. Roughly 20% of the sample goes to the ten largest clones. Sequences were obtained from blood. The receptor source for this set is a person between 18 and 75 years old in good health.

Comments on this clone: The same CDR3 can be traced to other DNA sequences in this sample. The rearrangement links TRBV11-2 to TRBJ1-2; D might be TRBD1 (5 bases). CDR3 length: 12 amino acids. The germline V gene has CDR1 SGHAT and CDR2 FQNNGV. V shed 2 bases and J shed 7 bases, with 8 bases lying between them. The chain's CDR3 is CASSLRGGGYTF. For the CDR3, the DNA is TGTGCCAGCAGCTTACGGGGGGGTGGCTACACCTTC. Full variable domain (missing parts from reference TRBV11-2 and TRBJ1-2): EAGVAQSPRYKIIEKRQSVAFWCNPISGHATLYWYQQILGQGPKLLIQFQNNGVVDDSQLPKDRFSAERLKGVDSTLKIQPAKLEDSAVYLCASSLRGGGYTFGSGTRLTVV.

The genes are TRBV18 and TRBJ2-7, with TRBD1 identical over 9 bases. Trimming removed 3 bases from V and 4 bases from J; junction bases left unmatched: 10. Germline V gene data show CDR1 as KGHSH and CDR2 as LQKENI. The CDR3 contains 16 residues. The CDR3 nucleotides are TGTGCCAGCTCACCCTTTGGACAGGGGAAGCGGTACGAGCAGTACTTC. Residues: CASSPFGQGKRYEQYF.

The CDR3 region is CASSPPGKGATEAFF. The DNA for the CDR3 is TGTGCCAGTAGTCCCCCGGGGAAGGGCGCGACTGAAGCTTTCTTT. V gene TRBV19 combines with J gene TRBJ1-1; D unclear. CDR3 length: 15 amino acids. V dropped 5 bases and J dropped 5 bases, with 18 bases sitting between them. Germline V lookup: CDR1 LNHDA, CDR2 SQIVND (reference sequence).

V gene TRBV19 combines with J gene TRBJ1-1; no definite D call. V was clipped by 0 bases and J by 0 bases, with 17 bases between them. Germline V gene data show CDR1 as LNHDA and CDR2 as SQIVND (reference sequence). This CDR3 has 18 amino acids. CDR3 sequence: CASSIDIAGDNMNTEAFF. In DNA, the CDR3 is TGTGCCAGTAGTATAGATATTGCGGGCGACAACATGAACACTGAAGCTTTCTTT.

V usage is TRBV19 and J usage is TRBJ2-1; D not resolved. V was shortened by 5 bases and J by 2 bases, with 16 bases between the two germline ends. The CDR3 length is 16 residues. Per germline, CDR1 LNHDA and CDR2 SQIVND (reference sequence). This CDR3 reads CASSYGEVTPYNEQFF. DNA of the CDR3: TGTGCCAGTAGTTACGGTGAGGTTACGCCCTACAATGAGCAGTTCTTC.

The genes are TRBV19 and TRBJ2-2, with TRBD1 identical over 12 bases. Germline V gene lookup returns CDR1 LNHDA and CDR2 SQIVND (reference sequence). The ends lost 6 bases at V and 8 bases at J; junction bases unmatched: 10. This CDR3 is built from 16 residues. DNA for the CDR3: TGTGCCAGTAGCACCGGGACAGGGGGCGCCTCAGGGGAGCTGTTTTTT. It encodes CASSTGTGGASGELFF.

The V call is TRBV5-1, the J call TRBJ2-1; 13 bases map to TRBD2. The germline gives CDR1 SGHRS, CDR2 YFSETQ. V lost 1 base, J lost 7 bases, and 2 bases stayed unmatched. CDR3 size: 15 residues. The CDR3 DNA follows: TGCGCCAGCAGCTTGCGACTAGCGGGGGGTAATGAGCAGTTCTTC. Encoded protein: CASSLRLAGGNEQFF. The whole variable domain, remainder taken from reference TRBV5-1 and TRBJ2-1, is KAGVTQTPRYLIKTRGQQVTLSCSPISGHRSVSWYQQTPGQGLQFLFEYFSETQRNKGNFPGRFSGRQFSNSRSEMNVSTLELGDSALYLCASSLRLAGGNEQFFGPGTRLTVL.